Described below is a single T cell receptor beta chain sequence and its context. The antigen remains unidentified. These data originate in a study of graft-versus-host responses after intestinal transplantation. Study-level background: Transplantation in recipients was multivisceral, liver-intestinal, or isolated intestinal.

Study outcomes and limitations: Peak levels of circulating GvH clones tracked with early post-transplant HvG declines. Among recipient marrow samples, GvH clones were found; some appeared first in ileum or blood. Individuals who had graft-donor T cell macrochimerism had allografts that showed high graft-versus-host to host-versus-graft clonal ratios.

The germline V gene has CDR1 ENHRY and CDR2 SYGVKD. The CDR3 runs to 17 residues. Unmatched junction bases numbered 3, after V lost 0 bases and J lost 2 bases. Data came from immunoSEQ multiplex PCR; TCRdb stores just in-frame clones and leaves some out. Counted here are 86,000 or so clones, around nine tenths occurring once; the ten biggest clones make up 5% to 6.5%. This specimen consisted of unstimulated CD8+ T cells sorted from spleen or lymph node cells, obtained before intestinal transplant. The chain employs TRBV10-3 and TRBJ2-7; 14 nucleotides agree with TRBD2. This clonotype was obtained from a human donor who received an intestinal transplant. The CDR3 loop is CAISESGTSGSAYEQYF. Here the CDR3 DNA reads TGTGCCATCAGTGAGTCAGGGACTAGCGGGAGTGCCTACGAGCAGTACTTC.